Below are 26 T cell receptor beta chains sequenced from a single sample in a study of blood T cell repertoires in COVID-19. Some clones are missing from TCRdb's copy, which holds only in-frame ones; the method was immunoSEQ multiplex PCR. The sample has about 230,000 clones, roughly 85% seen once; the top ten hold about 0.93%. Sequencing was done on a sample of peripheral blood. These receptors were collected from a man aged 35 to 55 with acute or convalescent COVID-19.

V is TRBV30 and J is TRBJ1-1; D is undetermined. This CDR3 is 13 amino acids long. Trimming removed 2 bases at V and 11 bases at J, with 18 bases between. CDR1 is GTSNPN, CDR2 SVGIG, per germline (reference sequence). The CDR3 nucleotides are TGTGCCTGGAGTCAGGTCCTGACCGGCGGGGCTTTCTTT. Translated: CAWSQVLTGGAFF.

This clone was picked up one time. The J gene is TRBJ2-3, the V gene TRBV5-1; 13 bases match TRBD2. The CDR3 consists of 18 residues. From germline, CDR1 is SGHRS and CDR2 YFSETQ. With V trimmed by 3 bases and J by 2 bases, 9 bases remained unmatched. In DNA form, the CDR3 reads TGCGCCAGCAGCTACAACAAGGGACTAGCGGGGAACACAGATACGCAGTATTTT. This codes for CASSYNKGLAGNTDTQYF.

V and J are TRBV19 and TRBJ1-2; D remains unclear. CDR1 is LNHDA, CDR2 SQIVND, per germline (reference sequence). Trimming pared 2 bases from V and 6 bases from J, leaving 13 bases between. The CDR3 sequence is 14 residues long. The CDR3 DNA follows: TGTGCCAGTAGTATATCCCTCGAGAGGGATGGCTACACCTTC. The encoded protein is CASSISLERDGYTF.

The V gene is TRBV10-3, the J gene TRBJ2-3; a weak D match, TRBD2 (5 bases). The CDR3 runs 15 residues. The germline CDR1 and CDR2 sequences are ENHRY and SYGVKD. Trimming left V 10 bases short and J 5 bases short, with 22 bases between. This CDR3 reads CATSLVPGVEDTQYF. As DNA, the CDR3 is TGTGCCACCAGCTTGGTCCCCGGGGTGGAAGATACGCAGTATTTT.

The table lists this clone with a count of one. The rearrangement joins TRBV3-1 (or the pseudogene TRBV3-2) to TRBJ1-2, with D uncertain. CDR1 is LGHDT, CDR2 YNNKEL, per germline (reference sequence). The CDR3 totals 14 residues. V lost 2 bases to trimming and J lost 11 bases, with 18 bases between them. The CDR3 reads CASSQPKIPPAYTF. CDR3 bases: TGTGCCAGCAGCCAACCTAAAATCCCCCCAGCGTACACCTTC.

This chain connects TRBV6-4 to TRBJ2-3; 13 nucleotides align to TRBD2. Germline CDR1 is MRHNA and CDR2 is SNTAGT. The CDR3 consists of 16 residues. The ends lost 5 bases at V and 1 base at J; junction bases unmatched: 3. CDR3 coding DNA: TGTGCCAGCAGTCCTACTAGCGGGAGGGGCACAGATACGCAGTATTTT. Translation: CASSPTSGRGTDTQYF.

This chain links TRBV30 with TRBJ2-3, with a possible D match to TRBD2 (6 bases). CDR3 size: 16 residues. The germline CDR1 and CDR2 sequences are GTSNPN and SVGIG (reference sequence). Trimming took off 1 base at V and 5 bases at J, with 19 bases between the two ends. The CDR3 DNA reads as TGTGCCTGGAGTGCCGGAGGGCTCGGAGAGCGAGATACGCAGTATTTT. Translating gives CAWSAGGLGERDTQYF.

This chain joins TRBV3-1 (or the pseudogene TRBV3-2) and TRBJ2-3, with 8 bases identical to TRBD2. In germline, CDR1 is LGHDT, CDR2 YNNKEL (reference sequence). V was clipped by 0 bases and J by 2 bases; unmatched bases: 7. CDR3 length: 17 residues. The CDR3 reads CASSQDSGGGNTDTQYF. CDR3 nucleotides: TGTGCCAGCAGCCAAGATTCGGGGGGGGGAAACACAGATACGCAGTATTTT.

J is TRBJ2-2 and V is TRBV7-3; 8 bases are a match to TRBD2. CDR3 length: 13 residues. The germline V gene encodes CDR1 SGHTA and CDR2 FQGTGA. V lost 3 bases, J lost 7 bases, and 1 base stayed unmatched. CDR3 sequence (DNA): TGTGCCAGCAGCTTGGCGGGAGGCGGGGAGCTGTTTTTT. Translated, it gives CASSLAGGGELFF. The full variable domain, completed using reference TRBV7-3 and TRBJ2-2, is GAGVSQTPSNKVTEKGKYVELRCDPISGHTALYWYRQSLGQGPEFLIYFQGTGAADDSGLPNDRFFAVRPEGSVSTLKIQRTERGDSAVYLCASSLAGGGELFFGEGSRLTVL.

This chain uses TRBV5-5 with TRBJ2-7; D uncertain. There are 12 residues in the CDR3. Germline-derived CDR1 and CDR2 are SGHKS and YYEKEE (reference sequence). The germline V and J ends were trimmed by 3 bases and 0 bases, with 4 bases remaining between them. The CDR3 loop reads CASSSLSYEQYF. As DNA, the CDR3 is TGTGCCAGCAGCTCTCTCTCCTACGAGCAGTACTTC. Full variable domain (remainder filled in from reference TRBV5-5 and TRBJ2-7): DAGVTQSPTHLIKTRGQQVTLRCSPISGHKSVSWYQQVLGQGPQFIFQYYEKEERGRGNFPDRFSARQFPNYSSELNVNALLLGDSALYLCASSSLSYEQYFGPGTRLTVT.

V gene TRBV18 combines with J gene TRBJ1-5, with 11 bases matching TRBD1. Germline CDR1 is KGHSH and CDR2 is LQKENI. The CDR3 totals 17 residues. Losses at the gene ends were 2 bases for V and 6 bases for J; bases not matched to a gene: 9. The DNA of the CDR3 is TGTGCCAGCTCACCAAGCACCCGGGACAGGGGGAGTCAGCCCCAGCATTTT. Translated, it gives CASSPSTRDRGSQPQHF.

DNA for the CDR3: TGTGCCAGCGAAGGACTCAACTATGGCTACACCTTC. This codes for CASEGLNYGYTF. This chain uses TRBV6-5 with TRBJ1-2; D uncertain. The V and J ends lost 8 bases and 2 bases respectively, with 9 bases between them. The CDR3 has 12 amino acids. From germline, CDR1 is MNHEY and CDR2 SVGAGI.

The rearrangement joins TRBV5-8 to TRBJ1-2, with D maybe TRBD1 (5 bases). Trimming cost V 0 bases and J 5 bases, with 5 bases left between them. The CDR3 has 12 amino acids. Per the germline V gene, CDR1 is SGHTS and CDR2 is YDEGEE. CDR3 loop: CASSLEGYGYTF. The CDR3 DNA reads TGTGCCAGCAGCTTGGAGGGGTATGGCTACACCTTC.

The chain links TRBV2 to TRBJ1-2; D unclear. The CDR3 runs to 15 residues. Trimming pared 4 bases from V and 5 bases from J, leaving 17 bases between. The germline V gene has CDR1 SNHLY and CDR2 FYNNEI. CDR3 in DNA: TGTGCCAGCAGTGCCTCCGGACGGGAACATTATGGCTACACCTTC. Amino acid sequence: CASSASGREHYGYTF.

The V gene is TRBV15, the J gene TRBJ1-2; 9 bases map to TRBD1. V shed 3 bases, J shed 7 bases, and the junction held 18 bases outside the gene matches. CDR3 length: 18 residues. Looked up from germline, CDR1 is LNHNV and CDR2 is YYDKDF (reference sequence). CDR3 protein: CATSRGMNRGPKGGGYTF. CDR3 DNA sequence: TGTGCCACCAGCAGGGGCATGAACAGGGGGCCAAAAGGGGGTGGCTACACCTTC.

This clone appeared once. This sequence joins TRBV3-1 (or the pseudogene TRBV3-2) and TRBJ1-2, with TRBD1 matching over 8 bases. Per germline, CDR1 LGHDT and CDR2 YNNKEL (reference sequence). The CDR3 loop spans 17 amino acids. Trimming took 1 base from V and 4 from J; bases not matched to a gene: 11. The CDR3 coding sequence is TGTGCCAGCAGCCAAGCTCCCCGGACAGGGACGTCCTATGGCTACACCTTC. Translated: CASSQAPRTGTSYGYTF.

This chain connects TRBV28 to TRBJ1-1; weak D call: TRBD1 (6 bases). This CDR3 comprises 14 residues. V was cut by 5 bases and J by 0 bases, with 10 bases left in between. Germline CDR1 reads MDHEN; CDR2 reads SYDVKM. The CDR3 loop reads CASSQGSLNTEAFF. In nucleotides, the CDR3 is TGTGCCAGCAGTCAGGGGTCCTTGAACACTGAAGCTTTCTTT.

Here the CDR3 DNA reads TGCGCCAGCTCTCAAAGCGGGGCAGCCTACGAGCAGTACTTC. This translates into CASSQSGAAYEQYF. The chain is built from TRBV10-1 and TRBJ2-7; 7 nucleotides align to TRBD2. The CDR3 length is 14 residues. V lost 8 bases to trimming and J lost 2 bases; unmatched junction nucleotides: 9. CDR1 and CDR2 (germline): WNHNN, SYGVQD (reference sequence).

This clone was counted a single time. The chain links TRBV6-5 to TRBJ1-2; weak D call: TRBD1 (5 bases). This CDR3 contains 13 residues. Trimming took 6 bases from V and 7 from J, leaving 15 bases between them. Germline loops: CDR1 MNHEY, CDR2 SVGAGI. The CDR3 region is CASRYRGNGGYTF. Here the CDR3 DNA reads TGTGCCAGCAGATACCGGGGGAATGGTGGCTACACCTTC.

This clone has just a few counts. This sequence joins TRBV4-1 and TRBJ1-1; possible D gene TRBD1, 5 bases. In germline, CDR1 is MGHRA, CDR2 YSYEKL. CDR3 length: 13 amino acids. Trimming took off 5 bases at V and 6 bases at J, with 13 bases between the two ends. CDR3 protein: CASSRGIRPEAFF. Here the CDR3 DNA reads TGCGCCAGCAGCAGGGGTATTAGACCTGAAGCTTTCTTT.

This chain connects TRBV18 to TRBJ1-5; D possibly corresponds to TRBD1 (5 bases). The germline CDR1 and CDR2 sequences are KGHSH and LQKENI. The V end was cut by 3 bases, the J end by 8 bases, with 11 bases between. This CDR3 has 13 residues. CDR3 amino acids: CASSPSRGEPQHF. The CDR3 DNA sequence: TGTGCCAGCTCACCTTCTCGGGGGGAGCCCCAGCATTTT.

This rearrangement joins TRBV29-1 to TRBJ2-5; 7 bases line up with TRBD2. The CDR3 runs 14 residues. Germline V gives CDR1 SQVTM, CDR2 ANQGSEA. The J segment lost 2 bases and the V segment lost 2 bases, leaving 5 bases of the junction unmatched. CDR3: CSVELGEGQETQYF. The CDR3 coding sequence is TGCAGCGTTGAATTGGGGGAGGGACAAGAGACCCAGTACTTC.

CDR3 DNA: TGCGCCAGCAGCTCGGCTAGCTACGAGCAGTACTTC. This encodes CASSSASYEQYF. The chain recombines TRBV5-1 with TRBJ2-7; D uncertain. Trimming removed 3 bases from V and 3 bases from J, with 7 bases in between. The CDR3 is made up of 12 amino acids. From germline, CDR1 is SGHRS and CDR2 YFSETQ.

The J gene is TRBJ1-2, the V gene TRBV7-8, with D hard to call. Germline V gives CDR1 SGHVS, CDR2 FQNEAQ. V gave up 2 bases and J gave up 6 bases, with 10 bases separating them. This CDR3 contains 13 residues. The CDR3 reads CASSLNSQNGYTF. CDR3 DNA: TGTGCCAGCAGCTTAAACAGTCAGAATGGCTACACCTTC.

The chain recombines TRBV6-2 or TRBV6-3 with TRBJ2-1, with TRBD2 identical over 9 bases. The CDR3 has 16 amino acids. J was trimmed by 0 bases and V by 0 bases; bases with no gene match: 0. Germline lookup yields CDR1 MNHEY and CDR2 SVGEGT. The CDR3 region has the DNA TGTGCCAGCAGTTACTCGACTAGCGGCTCCTACAATGAGCAGTTCTTC. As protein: CASSYSTSGSYNEQFF.

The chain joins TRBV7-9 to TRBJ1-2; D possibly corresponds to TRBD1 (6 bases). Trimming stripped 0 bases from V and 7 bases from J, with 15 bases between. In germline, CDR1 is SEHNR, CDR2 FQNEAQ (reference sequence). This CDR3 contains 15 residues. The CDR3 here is CASSLAGAPTGGYTF. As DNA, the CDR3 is TGTGCCAGCAGCTTAGCGGGGGCCCCGACGGGTGGCTACACCTTC.